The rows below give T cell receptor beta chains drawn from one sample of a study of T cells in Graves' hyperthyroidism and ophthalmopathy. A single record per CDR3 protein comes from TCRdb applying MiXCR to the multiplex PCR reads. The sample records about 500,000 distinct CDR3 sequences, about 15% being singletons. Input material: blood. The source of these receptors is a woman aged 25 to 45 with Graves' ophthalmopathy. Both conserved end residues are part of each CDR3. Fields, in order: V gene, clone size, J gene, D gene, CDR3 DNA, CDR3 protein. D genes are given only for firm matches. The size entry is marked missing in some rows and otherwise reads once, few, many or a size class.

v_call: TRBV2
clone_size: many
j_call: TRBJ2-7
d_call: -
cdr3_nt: TGTGCCAGCACCGAAGGTTACCTGGGAAGCTCCTACGAGCAGTACTTC
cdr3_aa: CASTEGYLGSSYEQYF

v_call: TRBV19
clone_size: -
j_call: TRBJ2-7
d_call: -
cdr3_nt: TGTGCCAGTAGTATAGACCCGAGGATGGCGGCGGCCGCCTACGAGCAGTACTTC
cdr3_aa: CASSIDPRMAAAAYEQYF

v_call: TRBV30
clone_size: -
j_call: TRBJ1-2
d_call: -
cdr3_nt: TGTGCCTGGAGCGTATACCAAAACCCGCCGGGCCCACAGAGGGAAAAGGGCTATGGCTACACCTTC
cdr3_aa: CAWSVYQNPPGPQREKGYGYTF

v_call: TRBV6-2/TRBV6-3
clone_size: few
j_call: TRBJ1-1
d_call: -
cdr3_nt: TGTGCCAGCAGCAGTCACCAGGGGAACACTGGAGCTTTCTTT
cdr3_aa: CASSSHQGNTGAFF

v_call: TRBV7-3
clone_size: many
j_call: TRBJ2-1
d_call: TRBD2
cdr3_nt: TGTGCCAGCAGCTTGGGCCTGGCTAGCGGGAGTATTGGGCAGTTCTTC
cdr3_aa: CASSLGLASGSIGQFF

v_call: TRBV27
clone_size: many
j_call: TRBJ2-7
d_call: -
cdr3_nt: TGTGCCAGCAGTTTGAAACCCACAGCTTACGAGCAGTACTTC
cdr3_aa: CASSLKPTAYEQYF

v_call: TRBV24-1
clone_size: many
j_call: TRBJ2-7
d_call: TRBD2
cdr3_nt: TGTGCCACCAGTGACCGTAGCGGGAGTTACGAGCAGTACTTC
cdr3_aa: CATSDRSGSYEQYF

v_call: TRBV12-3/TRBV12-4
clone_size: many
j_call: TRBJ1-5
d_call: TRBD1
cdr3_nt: TGTGCCAGCAGTTTATATGCAGGGGGCGGCAATCAGCCCCAGCATTTT
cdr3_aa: CASSLYAGGGNQPQHF

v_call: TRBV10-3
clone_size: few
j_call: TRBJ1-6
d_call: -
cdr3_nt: TGTGCCATCAGTGGCAGGGAGGATTCACCCCTCCACTTT
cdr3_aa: CAISGREDSPLHF

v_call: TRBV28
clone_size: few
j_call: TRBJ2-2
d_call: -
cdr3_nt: TGTGCCAGCAGCCAAGGGGTGACCGGGGAGCTGTTTTTT
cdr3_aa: CASSQGVTGELFF

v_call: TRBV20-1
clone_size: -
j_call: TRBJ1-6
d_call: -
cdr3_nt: TGCAGTGCTGAGGACAGATACTCCTATAATTCACCCCTCCACTTT
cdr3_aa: CSAEDRYSYNSPLHF

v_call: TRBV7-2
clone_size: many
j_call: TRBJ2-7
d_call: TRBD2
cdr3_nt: TGTGCCAGCAGCTTAGCTAGTTTAGGGACTACCTACGAGCAGTACTTC
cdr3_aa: CASSLASLGTTYEQYF

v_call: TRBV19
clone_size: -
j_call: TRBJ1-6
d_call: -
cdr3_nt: TGTGCCAGTAGTACGAAAGTTCCCGATTCACCCCTCCACTTT
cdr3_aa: CASSTKVPDSPLHF

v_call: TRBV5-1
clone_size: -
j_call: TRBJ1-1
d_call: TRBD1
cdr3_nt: TGCGCCAGCAGCTTGGAACAGGGGGCGCCCCGTGAAGCTTTCTTT
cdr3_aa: CASSLEQGAPREAFF

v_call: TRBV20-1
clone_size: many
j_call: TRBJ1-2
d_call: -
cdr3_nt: TGCAGTGCTAGAGTACAGGGAAACGATGGCTACACCTTC
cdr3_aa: CSARVQGNDGYTF

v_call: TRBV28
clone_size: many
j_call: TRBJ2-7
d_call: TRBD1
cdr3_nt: TGTGCCAGCAATCCATCGACAGGGGGGACCTACGAGCAGTACTTC
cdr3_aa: CASNPSTGGTYEQYF

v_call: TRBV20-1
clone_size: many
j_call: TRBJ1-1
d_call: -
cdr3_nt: TGCAGTGTGTCTCGTTGGGACACTGAAGCTTTCTTT
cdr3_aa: CSVSRWDTEAFF

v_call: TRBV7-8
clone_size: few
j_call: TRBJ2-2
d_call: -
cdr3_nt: -
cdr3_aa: CASLHLRGETHGELFF

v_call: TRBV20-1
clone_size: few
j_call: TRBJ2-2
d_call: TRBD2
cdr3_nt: TGCAGTGCTAGAGATTGGGCTAGCGGTAACACCGGGGAGCTGTTTTTT
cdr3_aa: CSARDWASGNTGELFF

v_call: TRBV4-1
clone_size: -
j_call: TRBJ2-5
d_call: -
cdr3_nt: TGCGCCAGCAGCCAAATGGGGACCTACGAGACCCAGTACTTC
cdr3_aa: CASSQMGTYETQYF

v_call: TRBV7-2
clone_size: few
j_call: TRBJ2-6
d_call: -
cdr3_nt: TGTGCCAGCAGCCACAGGAGCTCTGGGGCCAACGTCCTGACTTTC
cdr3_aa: CASSHRSSGANVLTF

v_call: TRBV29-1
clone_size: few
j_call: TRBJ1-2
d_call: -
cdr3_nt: TGCAGCGTTGAAGATCAGAGAGGGATGACTGGCTACACCTTC
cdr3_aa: CSVEDQRGMTGYTF

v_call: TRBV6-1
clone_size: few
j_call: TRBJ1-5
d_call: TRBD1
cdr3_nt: TGTGCCAGCAGTGCCAGGACAGGTAGCAATCAGCCCCAGCATTTT
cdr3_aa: CASSARTGSNQPQHF